This TCR beta chain was identified in a study of cytomegalovirus exposure and HLA in healthy donors. In the case of this clone: The antigen is undetermined.

V lost 5 bases, J lost 10 bases, and 18 bases lay in between. CDR3 length: 15 residues. Germline V gene lookup returns CDR1 SGHTA and CDR2 FQGNSA. The PCR used 60 Vbeta and 13 Jbeta primers. Methods used by the authors: Later reanalysis found around 80 million unique TCR beta chains, roughly 10 million of them shared. Assay: immunoSEQ multiplex PCR; the TCRdb copy retains only in-frame clones and omits some. V and J calls and clone size are copied from that table; D and trimming were computed from the DNA. This table holds roughly 130,000 clones, approximately 78% found once. Study outcomes and limitations: In an earlier analysis, most TCR beta V segments were productive about 87% or about 30% of the time.

The source material was PBMCs. This sequence was found in a human donor in good health. The chain employs TRBV7-2 and TRBJ1-6, with D possibly matching TRBD1 (5 bases). The CDR3 DNA sequence: TGTGCCAGCAGCCCCGGACATCAGGGAGGATCACCCCTCCACTTT. Protein sequence: CASSPGHQGGSPLHF.